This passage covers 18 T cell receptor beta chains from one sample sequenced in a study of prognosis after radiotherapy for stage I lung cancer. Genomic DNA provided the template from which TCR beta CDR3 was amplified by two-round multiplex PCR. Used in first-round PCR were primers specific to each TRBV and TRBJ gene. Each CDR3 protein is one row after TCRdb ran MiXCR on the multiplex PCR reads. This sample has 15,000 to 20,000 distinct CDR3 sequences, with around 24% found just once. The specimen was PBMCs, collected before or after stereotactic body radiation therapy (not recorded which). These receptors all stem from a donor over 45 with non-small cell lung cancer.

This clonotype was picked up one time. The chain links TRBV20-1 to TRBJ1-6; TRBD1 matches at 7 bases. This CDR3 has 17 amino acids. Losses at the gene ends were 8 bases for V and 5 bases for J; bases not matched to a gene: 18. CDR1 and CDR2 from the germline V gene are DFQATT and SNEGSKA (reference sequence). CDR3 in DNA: TGCAGTACAAGACGACCGGGAAAGGGGGCAAATAATTCACCCCTCCACTTT. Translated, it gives CSTRRPGKGANNSPLHF.

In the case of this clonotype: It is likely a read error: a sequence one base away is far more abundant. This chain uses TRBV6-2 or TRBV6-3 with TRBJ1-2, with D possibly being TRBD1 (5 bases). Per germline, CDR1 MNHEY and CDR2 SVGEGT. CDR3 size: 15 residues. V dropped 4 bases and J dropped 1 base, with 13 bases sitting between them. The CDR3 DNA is TGTGCCAGCAGTTTTGACAGTGGGAATAACTATGGCTACACCTTC. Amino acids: CASSFDSGNNYGYTF.

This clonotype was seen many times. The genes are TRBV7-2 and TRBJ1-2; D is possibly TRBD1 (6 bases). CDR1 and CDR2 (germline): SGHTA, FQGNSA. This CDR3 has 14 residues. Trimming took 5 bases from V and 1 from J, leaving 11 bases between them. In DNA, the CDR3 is TGTGCCAGCAGCCGAAAGGGGGGTAACTATGGCTACACCTTC. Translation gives CASSRKGGNYGYTF.

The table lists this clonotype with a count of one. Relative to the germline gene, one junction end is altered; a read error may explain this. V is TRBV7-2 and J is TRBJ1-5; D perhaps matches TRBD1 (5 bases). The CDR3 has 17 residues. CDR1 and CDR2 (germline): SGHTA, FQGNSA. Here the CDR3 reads CASSDSSGRGVSQPKHF. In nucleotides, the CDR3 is TGTGCCAGCAGCGACTCCTCCGGGAGAGGGGTTAGTCAGCCCAAGCATTTT. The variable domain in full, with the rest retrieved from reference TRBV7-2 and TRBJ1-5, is GAGVSQSPSNKVTEKGKDVELRCDPISGHTALYWYRQSLGQGLEFLIYFQGNSAPDKSGLPSDRFSAERTGGSVSTLTIQRTQQEDSAVYLCASSDSSGRGVSQPKHFGDGTRLSIL.

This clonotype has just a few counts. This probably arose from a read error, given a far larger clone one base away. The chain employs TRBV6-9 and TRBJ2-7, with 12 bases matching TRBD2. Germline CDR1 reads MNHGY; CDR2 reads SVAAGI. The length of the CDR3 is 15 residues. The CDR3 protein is CAISSTSGSSYEQYF. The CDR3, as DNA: TGTGCCATCAGTTCGACTAGCGGGAGCTCCTACGAGCAGTACTTC.

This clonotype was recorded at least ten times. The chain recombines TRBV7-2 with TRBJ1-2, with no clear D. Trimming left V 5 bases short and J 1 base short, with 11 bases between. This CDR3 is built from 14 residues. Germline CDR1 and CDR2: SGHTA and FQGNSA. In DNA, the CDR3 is TGTGCCAGCAGCACCGTGGCGCTTAACTATGGCTACACCTTC. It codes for CASSTVALNYGYTF.

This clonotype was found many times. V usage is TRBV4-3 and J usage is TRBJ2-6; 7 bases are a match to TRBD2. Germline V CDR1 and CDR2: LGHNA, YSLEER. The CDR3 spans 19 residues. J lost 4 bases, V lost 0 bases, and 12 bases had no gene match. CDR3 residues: CASSQESSGRVSGANVLTF. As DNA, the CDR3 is TGCGCCAGCAGCCAAGAATCTTCGGGGAGGGTATCAGGGGCCAACGTCCTGACTTTC.

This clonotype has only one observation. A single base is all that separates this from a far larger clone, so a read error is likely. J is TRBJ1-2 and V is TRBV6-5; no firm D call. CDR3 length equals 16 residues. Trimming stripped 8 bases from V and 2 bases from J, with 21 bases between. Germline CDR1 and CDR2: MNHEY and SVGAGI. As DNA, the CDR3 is TGTGCCAGCTCGAGGATTAGGACCGGAGGGAACTATGGCTACACCTTC. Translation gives CASSRIRTGGNYGYTF.

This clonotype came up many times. The CDR3 DNA is TGTGCCACCAGAGAAAAAACCTACGAGCAGTACTTC. Residues: CATREKTYEQYF. This rearrangement joins TRBV28 to TRBJ2-7; D is ambiguous. V was shortened by 10 bases and J by 2 bases, with 12 bases between the two germline ends. The CDR3 is 12 residues long. The germline CDR1 and CDR2 sequences are MDHEN and SYDVKM. Full variable domain (outside the CDR3, taken from reference TRBV28 and TRBJ2-7): DVKVTQSSRYLVKRTGEKVFLECVQDMDHENMFWYRQDPGLGLRLIYFSYDVKMKEKGDIPEGYSVSREKKERFSLILESASTNQTSMYLCATREKTYEQYFGPGTRLTVT.

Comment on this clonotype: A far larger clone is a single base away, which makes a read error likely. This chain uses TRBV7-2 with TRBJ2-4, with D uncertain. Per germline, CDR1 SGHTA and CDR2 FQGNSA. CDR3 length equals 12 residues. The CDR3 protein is CASSLSGESSFF. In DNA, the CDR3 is TGTGCCAGCAGCCTATCTGGGGAATCTTCCTTCTTC.

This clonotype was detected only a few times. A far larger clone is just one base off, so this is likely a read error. As DNA, the CDR3 is TGTGCCAGCAGGACAGGGAACGGGGTGACCCAGTACTTC. Translated, it gives CASRTGNGVTQYF. The chain couples TRBV6-4 to TRBJ2-5, with 7 positions matching TRBD1. The CDR3 has 13 amino acids. The V and J ends lost 6 bases and 7 bases, in that order; junction bases with no gene match: 8. CDR1 is MRHNA and CDR2 is SNTAGT in the germline V gene.

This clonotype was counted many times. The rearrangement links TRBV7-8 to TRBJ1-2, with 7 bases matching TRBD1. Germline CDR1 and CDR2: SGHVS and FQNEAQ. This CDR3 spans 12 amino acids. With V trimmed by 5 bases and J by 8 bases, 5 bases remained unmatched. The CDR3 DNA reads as TGTGCCAGCAGCCTATGGGACAGAGGCTACACCTTC. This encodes CASSLWDRGYTF.

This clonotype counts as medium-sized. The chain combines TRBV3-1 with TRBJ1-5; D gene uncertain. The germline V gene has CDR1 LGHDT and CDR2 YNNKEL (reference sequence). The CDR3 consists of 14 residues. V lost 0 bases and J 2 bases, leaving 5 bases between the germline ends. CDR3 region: CASSQDGGNQPQHF. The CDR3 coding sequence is TGTGCCAGCAGCCAAGATGGGGGCAATCAGCCCCAGCATTTT.

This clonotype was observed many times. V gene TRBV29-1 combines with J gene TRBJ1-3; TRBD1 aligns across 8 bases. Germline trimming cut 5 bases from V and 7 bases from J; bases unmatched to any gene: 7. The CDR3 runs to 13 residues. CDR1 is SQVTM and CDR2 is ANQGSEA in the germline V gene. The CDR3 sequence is CSVLDRERNTIYF. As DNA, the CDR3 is TGCAGCGTTCTGGACAGGGAAAGGAACACCATATATTTT.

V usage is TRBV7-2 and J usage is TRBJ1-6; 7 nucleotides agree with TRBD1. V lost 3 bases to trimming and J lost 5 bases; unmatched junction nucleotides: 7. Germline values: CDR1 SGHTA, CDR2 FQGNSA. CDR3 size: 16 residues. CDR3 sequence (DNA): TGTGCCAGCAGCTTTGGGGGACAGCGTAATAATTCACCCCTCCACTTT. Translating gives CASSFGGQRNNSPLHF.

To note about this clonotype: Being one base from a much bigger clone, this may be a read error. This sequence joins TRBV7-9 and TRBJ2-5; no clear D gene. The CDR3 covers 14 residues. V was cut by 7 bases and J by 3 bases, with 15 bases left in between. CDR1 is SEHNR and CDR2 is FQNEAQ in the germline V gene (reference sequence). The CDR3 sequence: CASILLGSKETQYF. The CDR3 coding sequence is TGTGCCAGCATCCTCTTGGGGTCCAAAGAGACCCAGTACTTC. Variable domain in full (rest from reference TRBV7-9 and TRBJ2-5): DTGVSQNPRHKITKRGQNVTFRCDPISEHNRLYWYRQTLGQGPEFLTYFQNEAQLEKSRLLSDRFSAERPKGSFSTLEIQRTEQGDSAMYLCASILLGSKETQYFGPGTRLLVL.

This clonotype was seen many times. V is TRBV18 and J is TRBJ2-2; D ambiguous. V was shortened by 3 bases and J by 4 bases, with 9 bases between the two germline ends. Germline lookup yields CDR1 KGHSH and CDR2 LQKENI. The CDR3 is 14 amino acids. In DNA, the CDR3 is TGTGCCAGCTCACCCTTGAGGTTCACCGGGGAGCTGTTTTTT. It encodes CASSPLRFTGELFF.

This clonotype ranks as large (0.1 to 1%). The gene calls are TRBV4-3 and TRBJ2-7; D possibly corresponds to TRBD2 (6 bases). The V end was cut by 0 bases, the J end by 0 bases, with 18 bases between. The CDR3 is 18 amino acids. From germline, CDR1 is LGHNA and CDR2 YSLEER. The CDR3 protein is CASSQDVPWFGSSYEQYF. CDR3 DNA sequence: TGCGCCAGCAGCCAAGACGTGCCATGGTTCGGGAGCTCCTACGAGCAGTACTTC.